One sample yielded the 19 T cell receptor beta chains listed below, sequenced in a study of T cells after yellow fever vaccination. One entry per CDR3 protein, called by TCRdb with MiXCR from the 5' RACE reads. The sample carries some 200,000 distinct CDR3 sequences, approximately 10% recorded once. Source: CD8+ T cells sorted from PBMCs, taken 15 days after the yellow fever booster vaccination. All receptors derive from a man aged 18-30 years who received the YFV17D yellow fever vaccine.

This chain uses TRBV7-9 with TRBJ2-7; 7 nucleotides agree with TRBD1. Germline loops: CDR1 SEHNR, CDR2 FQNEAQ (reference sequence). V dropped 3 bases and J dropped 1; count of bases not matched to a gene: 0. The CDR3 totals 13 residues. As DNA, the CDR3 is TGTGCCAGCAGCTTCAGGGGGTCCTACGAGCAGTACGTC. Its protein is CASSFRGSYEQYV.

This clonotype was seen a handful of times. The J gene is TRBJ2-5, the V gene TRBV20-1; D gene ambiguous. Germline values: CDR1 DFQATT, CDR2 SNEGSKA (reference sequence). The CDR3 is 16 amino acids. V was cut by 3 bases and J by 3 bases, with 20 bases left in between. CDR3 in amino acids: CSASHFPGQREETQYF. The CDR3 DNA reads TGCAGTGCTAGTCACTTTCCGGGCCAGCGTGAAGAGACCCAGTACTTC.

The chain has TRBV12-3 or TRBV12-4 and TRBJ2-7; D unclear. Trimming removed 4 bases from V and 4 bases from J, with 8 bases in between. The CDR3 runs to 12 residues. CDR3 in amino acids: CASSWARYEQYF. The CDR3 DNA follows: TGTGCCAGCAGTTGGGCGCGTTACGAGCAGTACTTC.

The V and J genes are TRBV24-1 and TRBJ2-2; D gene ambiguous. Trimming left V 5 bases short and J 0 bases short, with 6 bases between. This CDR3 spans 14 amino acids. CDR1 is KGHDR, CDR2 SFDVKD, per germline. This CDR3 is CATSGQTNTGELFF. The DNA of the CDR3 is TGTGCCACCAGTGGCCAGACGAACACCGGGGAGCTGTTTTTT.

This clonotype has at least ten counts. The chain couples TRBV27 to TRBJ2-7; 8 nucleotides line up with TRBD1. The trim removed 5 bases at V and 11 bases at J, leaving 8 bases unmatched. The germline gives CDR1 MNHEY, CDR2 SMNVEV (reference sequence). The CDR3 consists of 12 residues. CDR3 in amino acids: CASSHGQGTEYF. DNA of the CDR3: TGTGCCAGCAGTCACGGACAGGGTACCGAGTACTTC.

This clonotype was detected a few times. CDR3 nucleotides: TGTGCCAGCAGTTTGGAGGACAGGGCCCGTCCCGGCGAGCAGTACGTC. This translates into CASSLEDRARPGEQYV. This chain uses TRBV27 with TRBJ2-7; 8 bases match TRBD1. Germline V lookup: CDR1 MNHEY, CDR2 SMNVEV (reference sequence). This CDR3 is 16 amino acids long. J lost 6 bases, V lost 3 bases, and 13 bases had no gene match.

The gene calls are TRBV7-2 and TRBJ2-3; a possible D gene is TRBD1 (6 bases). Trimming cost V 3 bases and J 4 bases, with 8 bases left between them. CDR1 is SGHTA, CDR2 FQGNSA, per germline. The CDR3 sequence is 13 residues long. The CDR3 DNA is TGTGCCAGCAGCTTGGACAGTCCAGATACGCAGTATTTT. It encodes CASSLDSPDTQYF. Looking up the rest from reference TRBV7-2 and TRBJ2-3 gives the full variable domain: GAGVSQSPSNKVTEKGKDVELRCDPISGHTALYWYRQSLGQGLEFLIYFQGNSAPDKSGLPSDRFSAERTGGSVSTLTIQRTQQEDSAVYLCASSLDSPDTQYFGPGTRLTVL.

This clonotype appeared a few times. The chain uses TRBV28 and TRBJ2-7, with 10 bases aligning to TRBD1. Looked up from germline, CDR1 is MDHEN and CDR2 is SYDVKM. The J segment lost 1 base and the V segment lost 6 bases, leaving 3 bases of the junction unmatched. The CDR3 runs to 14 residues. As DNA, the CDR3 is TGTGCCAGCAGCCGACAGGGGGCTTCCTACGAGCAGTACGTC. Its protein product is CASSRQGASYEQYV.

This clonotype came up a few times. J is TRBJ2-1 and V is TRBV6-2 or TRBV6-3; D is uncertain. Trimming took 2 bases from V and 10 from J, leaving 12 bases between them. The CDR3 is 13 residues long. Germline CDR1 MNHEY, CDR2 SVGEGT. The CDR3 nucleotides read TGTGCCAGCAGTTACGGCCCCGGTAGAGAGCAGTTCTTC. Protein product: CASSYGPGREQFF.

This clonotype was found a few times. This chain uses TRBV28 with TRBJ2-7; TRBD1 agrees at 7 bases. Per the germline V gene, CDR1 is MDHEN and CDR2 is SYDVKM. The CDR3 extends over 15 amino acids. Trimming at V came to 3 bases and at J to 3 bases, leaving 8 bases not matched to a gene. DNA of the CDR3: TGTGCCAGCAGTTTCAATGGATGGGACAGCTACGAGCAGTACGTC. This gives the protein CASSFNGWDSYEQYV.

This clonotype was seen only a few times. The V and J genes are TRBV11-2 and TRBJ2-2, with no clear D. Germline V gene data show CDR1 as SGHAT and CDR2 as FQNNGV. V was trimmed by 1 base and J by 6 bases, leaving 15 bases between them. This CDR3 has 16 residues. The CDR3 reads CASSLGSASYAGELFF. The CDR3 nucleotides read TGTGCCAGCAGCTTAGGTTCGGCCTCATACGCCGGGGAGCTGTTTTTT.

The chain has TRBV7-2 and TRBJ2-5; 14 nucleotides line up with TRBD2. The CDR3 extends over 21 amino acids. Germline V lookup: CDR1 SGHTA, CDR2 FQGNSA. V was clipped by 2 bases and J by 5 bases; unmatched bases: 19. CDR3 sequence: CASSLPRGLAGENIQRETQYF. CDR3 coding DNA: TGTGCCAGCAGCTTACCCCGGGGACTAGCGGGGGAGAACATACAACGCGAGACCCAGTACTTC.

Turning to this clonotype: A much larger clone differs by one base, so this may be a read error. The CDR3 region is CATSDANEQFF. CDR3 DNA: TGTGCCACCAGTGATGCAAATGAGCAGTTCTTC. V is TRBV24-1 and J is TRBJ2-1; D remains ambiguous. This CDR3 spans 11 amino acids. V lost 3 bases and J 7 bases, leaving 3 bases between the germline ends. Germline-derived CDR1 and CDR2 are KGHDR and SFDVKD.

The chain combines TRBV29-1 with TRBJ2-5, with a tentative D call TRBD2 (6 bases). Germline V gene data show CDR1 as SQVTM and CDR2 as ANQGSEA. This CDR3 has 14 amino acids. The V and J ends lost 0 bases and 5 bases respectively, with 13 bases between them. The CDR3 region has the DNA TGCAGCGTTGAAGAGGGGGGTAACTTTGAGACCCAGTACTTC. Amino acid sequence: CSVEEGGNFETQYF.

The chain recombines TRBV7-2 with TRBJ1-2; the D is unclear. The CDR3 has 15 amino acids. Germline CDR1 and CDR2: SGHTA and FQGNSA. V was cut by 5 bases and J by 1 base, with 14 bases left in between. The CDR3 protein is CASSPSPGLNYGYTF. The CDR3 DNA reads TGTGCCAGCAGCCCCTCCCCCGGCCTTAACTATGGCTACACCTTC.

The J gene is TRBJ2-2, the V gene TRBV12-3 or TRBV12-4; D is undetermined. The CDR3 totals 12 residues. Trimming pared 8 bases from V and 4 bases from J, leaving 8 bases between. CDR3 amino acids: CASGGPTGELFF. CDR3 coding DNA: TGTGCCAGCGGTGGGCCCACCGGGGAGCTGTTTTTT.

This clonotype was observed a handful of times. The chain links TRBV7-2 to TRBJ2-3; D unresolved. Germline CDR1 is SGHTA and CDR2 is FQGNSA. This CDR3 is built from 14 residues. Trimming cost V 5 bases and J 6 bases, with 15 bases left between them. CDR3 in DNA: TGTGCCAGCAGCCCCAGGACCATCGGGGATACGCAGTATTTT. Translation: CASSPRTIGDTQYF.

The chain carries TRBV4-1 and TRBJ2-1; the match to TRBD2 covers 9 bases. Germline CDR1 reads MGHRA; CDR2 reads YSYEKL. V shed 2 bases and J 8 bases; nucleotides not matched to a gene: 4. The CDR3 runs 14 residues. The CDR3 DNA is TGCGCCAGCAGCCAACTAGCGGGGAATCATGAGCAGTTCTTC. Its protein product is CASSQLAGNHEQFF.

The CDR3 nucleotides read TGTGCCAGCAGCTTAGCCACGGGGTTATTAGTCACTGAAGCTTTCTTT. The encoded protein is CASSLATGLLVTEAFF. The chain carries TRBV11-2 and TRBJ1-1; D is unresolved. V shed 1 base and J shed 4 bases, with 16 bases lying between them. This CDR3 has 16 residues. Per germline, CDR1 SGHAT and CDR2 FQNNGV.